A single sample gave rise to the 32 T cell receptor delta chains below, sequenced in a study of DNA immune sequencing with unique molecular identifiers. All 8 TRDV and 4 TRDJ genes were targeted in 32-plex amplification of genomic DNA. The library had 12-nucleotide UMIs introduced over roughly 3 barcoding cycles, then a second adapter PCR. TCRdb called clones from the multiplex PCR reads again using CATT. The sample consists of roughly 890 delta-chain clones, approximately 34% of them appearing once. Sequenced sample: gamma-delta T cells from PBMCs. All receptors derive from a human donor in good health.

There are a few counts of this clone. The chain employs TRDV2 and TRDJ1; D is unclear. V gave up 4 bases and J gave up 4 bases, with 18 bases separating them. Germline V gene sequence: CDR1 GEAIGNYY, CDR2 EKD. The CDR3 is made up of 15 amino acids. This chain's CDR3 is CACDPISRYLDKLIF. The CDR3 DNA sequence: TGTGCCTGTGATCCCATTTCCCGGTACCTCGATAAACTCATCTTT.

About this clone itself: Given a far larger clone just one base away, this is likely a sequencing read error. The same CDR3 can be traced to other DNA sequences in this sample. The V gene is TRDV1, the J gene TRDJ1; perhaps TRDD3 as D (10 bases). CDR3 length: 23 residues. V lost 4 bases to trimming and J lost 0 bases, with 36 bases between them. The V gene's germline CDR1 is TSWWSYY and CDR2 QGS. CDR3 nucleotides: TGTGCTCTTGGGGTCCGCCCCTTCCTACGATTAATGTATTGGGGGATACACACCGATAAACTCATCTTT. It is translated as CALGVRPFLRLMYWGIHTDKLIF.

This clone has a handful of counts. This sequence joins TRDV2 and TRDJ3, with TRDD3 as a possible D gene (6 bases). V was trimmed by 1 base and J by 0 bases, leaving 12 bases between them. This CDR3 region has 18 residues. Germline CDR1 GEAIGNYY, CDR2 EKD. The CDR3 sequence is CACDTAGATSWDTRQMFF. The CDR3 nucleotides are TGTGCCTGTGACACGGCTGGGGCCACCTCCTGGGACACCCGACAGATGTTTTTC.

A few counts support this clone. TCRdb attributes to this sequence the protein of a much larger clone, which differs from the DNA translation at residue 8; a read error is likely, and the protein displayed is translated from the DNA. The rearrangement joins TRDV3 to TRDJ1, with D possibly being TRDD3 (6 bases). The CDR3 loop spans 16 amino acids. V was shortened by 1 base and J by 3 bases, with 21 bases between the two germline ends. CDR1 is TVYSNPD, CDR2 GDNSRS, per germline (reference sequence). CDR3 loop: CAFIAGGHEVPDKLIF. DNA of the CDR3: TGTGCCTTTATTGCCGGGGGACACGAGGTACCCGATAAACTCATCTTT. The full variable domain, in which reference TRDV3 and TRDJ1 provide the parts outside the CDR3, is CDKVTQSSPDQTVASGSEVVLLCTYDTVYSNPDLFWYRIRPDYSFQFVFYGDNSRSEGADFTQGRFSVKHILTQKAFHLVISPVRTEDSATYYCAFIAGGHEVPDKLIFGKGTRVTVEP.

This clone is categorized as hyperexpanded (1% or more). Other DNA sequences from this sample encode an identical CDR3 as well. The genes are TRDV3 and TRDJ1; 10 positions match TRDD3. The V segment lost 1 base and the J segment 3 bases; nucleotides outside the gene matches: 11. The germline CDR1 and CDR2 sequences are TVYSNPD and GDNSRS (reference sequence). This CDR3 is built from 16 residues. CDR3 region: CAFIAGGYEVPDKLIF. In DNA, the CDR3 is TGTGCCTTTATTGCCGGGGGATACGAGGTACCCGATAAACTCATCTTT.

This clone was recorded a few times. A far larger clone is just one base off, so this is likely a read error. This chain joins TRDV3 and TRDJ1; D ambiguous. CDR3 length equals 16 residues. Germline CDR1 reads TVYSNPD; CDR2 reads GDNSRS (reference sequence). V shed 2 bases and J shed 3 bases, with 22 bases lying between them. DNA of the CDR3: TGTGCCTTTTTCGACTTAGGCGGTGGGCTTGCCGATAAACTCATCTTT. It codes for CAFFDLGGGLADKLIF.

This clone appeared a single time. A far larger clone differs by one base, so this is likely a read error. Additional DNA sequences in this sample encode the identical CDR3. This sequence joins TRDV1 and TRDJ1, with 9 bases lining up with TRDD3. CDR1 and CDR2 from the germline V gene are TSWWSYY and QGS. The CDR3 consists of 23 residues. The CDR3 here is CALGGSRGYRGYAGTKYTDKLIF. The CDR3 DNA reads as TGTGCTCTTGGGGGGTCGCGGGGCTATCGGGGATACGCGGGGACTAAGTACACAGATAAACTCATCTTT.

Only a few counts were recorded for this clone. The CDR3 spells CACDLVGDHTDKLIF. The CDR3 DNA follows: TGTGCCTGTGACCTAGTGGGGGATCACACCGATAAACTCATCTTT. The chain joins TRDV2 to TRDJ1; 8 positions agree with TRDD3. Germline CDR1 reads GEAIGNYY; CDR2 reads EKD. V dropped 3 bases and J dropped 0; count of bases not matched to a gene: 5. This CDR3 is built from 15 residues.

Details on this clone: A read error is likely here: a far larger clone is one base away. The sample has other DNA sequences that encode this CDR3 too. The chain combines TRDV2 with TRDJ1; the match to TRDD3 covers 7 bases. CDR3 size: 16 residues. CDR1 and CDR2 (germline): GEAIGNYY, EKD. Losses at the gene ends were 3 bases for V and 0 bases for J; bases not matched to a gene: 9. The CDR3 protein is CACDGLGGSYTDKLIF. CDR3 sequence (DNA): TGTGCCTGTGACGGCCTGGGGGGCTCTTACACCGATAAACTCATCTTT.

Remarks on this clone: This likely came from a read error, as a far larger clone is one base away. Other DNA sequences in the same sample also yield this CDR3. The gene calls are TRDV1 and TRDJ1; the match to TRDD3 covers 12 bases. V shed 5 bases, J shed 1 base, and the junction held 35 bases outside the gene matches. Germline V lookup: CDR1 TSWWSYY, CDR2 QGS. The length of the CDR3 is 26 residues. The CDR3 DNA sequence: TGTGCTCTTGGGCATGGAGAGTGCCTTCTTCTTCTAGCTACTGGGGGATACAAATTCTCCACCGATAAACTCATCTTT. This gives the protein CALGHGECLLLLATGGYKFSTDKLIF.

By frequency in the sample, this clone is medium-sized. The V call is TRDV2, the J call TRDJ3, with 13 bases that match TRDD3. This CDR3 is 20 amino acids long. After removal of 1 base from V and 2 bases from J, the junction contained 7 bases not matched to a gene. The germline V gene has CDR1 GEAIGNYY and CDR2 EKD. The CDR3 nucleotides read TGTGCCTGTGACACAGTACTGGGGGATACGCAGACCTGGGACACCCGACAGATGTTTTTC. Residues: CACDTVLGDTQTWDTRQMFF.

Remarks on this clone: It differs at one base from a far larger clone, so likely a read error. The identical CDR3 is also encoded by other nucleotide sequences in the sample. The rearrangement uses TRDV1 and TRDJ1; the D gene is possibly TRDD3 (6 bases). Germline lookup yields CDR1 TSWWSYY and CDR2 QGS. The ends were cut back, 1 base at V and 4 bases at J, with 43 bases in the middle. The length of the CDR3 is 25 residues. Written as DNA, the CDR3 is TGTGCTCTTGGGGAACCCAACCCATTTCCCCTCCTGTTTTCCTCCCAATGGATACTACTCGATAAACTCATCTTT. Its translation: CALGEPNPFPLLFSSQWILLDKLIF.

With respect to this clone: This is likely an artifact of a read error, given a far larger clone one base away. The same CDR3 also results from other DNA sequences found in this sample. The chain employs TRDV1 and TRDJ1; 9 nucleotides align to TRDD3. The trim removed 0 bases at V and 0 bases at J, leaving 26 bases unmatched. In germline, CDR1 is TSWWSYY, CDR2 QGS. The CDR3 sequence is 24 residues long. As DNA, the CDR3 is TGTGCTCTTGGGGAACTGTCTAGAGGTCACCCGCTGGGGGATCGAGGAAGATACACCGATAAACTCATCTTT. Its translation: CALGELSRGHPLGDRGRYTDKLIF.

Worth noting for this clone: TCRdb lists the protein of a much larger clone for this DNA, which differs at residue 19, so this is likely a read error; the protein given here is translated from the DNA itself. CDR3 bases: TGTGCTCTTGGGCATGGAGAGTGCCTTCTTCTGCTAGCTACTGGGGGATACAAATCCTCCACCGATAAACTCATCTTT. This codes for CALGHGECLLLLATGGYKSSTDKLIF. The gene calls are TRDV1 and TRDJ1, with 12 nucleotides matching TRDD3. V lost 5 bases to trimming and J lost 1 base; unmatched junction nucleotides: 35. The germline V gene has CDR1 TSWWSYY and CDR2 QGS. CDR3 length equals 26 residues.

A remark on this clone: A far larger clone lies a single base away; this is likely a read error. The gene calls are TRDV1 and TRDJ1; TRDD3 matches at 12 bases. The V segment lost 5 bases and the J segment 1 base; nucleotides outside the gene matches: 35. Germline V gene lookup returns CDR1 TSWWSYY and CDR2 QGS. The CDR3 totals 26 residues. The DNA for the CDR3 is TGTGCTCTTGGGTATGGAGAGTGCCTTCTTCTGCTAGCTACTGGGGGATACAAATTCTCCACCGATAAACTCATCTTT. This gives the protein CALGYGECLLLLATGGYKFSTDKLIF.

This clone is termed medium-sized. The chain is built from TRDV2 and TRDJ1; 9 bases are a match to TRDD3. Germline values: CDR1 GEAIGNYY, CDR2 EKD. With V trimmed by 3 bases and J by 0 bases, 16 bases remained unmatched. The CDR3 sequence is 19 residues long. The CDR3 spells CACDPLLGDNNRYTDKLIF. Here the CDR3 DNA reads TGTGCCTGTGACCCACTACTGGGGGACAACAATAGGTACACCGATAAACTCATCTTT.

On this clone itself: A read error is likely here: a far larger clone is one base away. This sample also contains other DNA sequences that code for the same CDR3. The genes are TRDV1 and TRDJ1; TRDD3 matches at 9 bases. CDR1 and CDR2 (germline): TSWWSYY, QGS. This CDR3 has 24 amino acids. V dropped 0 bases and J dropped 0; count of bases not matched to a gene: 26. The CDR3 loop reads CALGELSRGHPLGDRGRYTDKLIF. The CDR3 coding sequence is TGTGCTCTTGGGGAACTATCTAGAGGTCACCCGCTGGGGGATCGAGGAAGGTACACCGATAAACTCATCTTT.

Concerning this clone: The amino acid sequence in TCRdb belongs to a much larger clone and departs from this DNA's translation at residue 23, likely a sequencing read error; the sequence shown is translated from the DNA. CDR3 region: CALGHGECLLLLATGGYKFSTDELIF. The CDR3 DNA sequence: TGTGCTCTTGGGCATGGAGAGTGCCTTCTTCTGCTAGCTACTGGGGGATACAAATTCTCCACCGATGAACTCATCTTT. The genes are TRDV1 and TRDJ1; TRDD3 agrees at 12 bases. Germline V gene sequence: CDR1 TSWWSYY, CDR2 QGS. The CDR3 has 26 amino acids.

With respect to this clone: Translating this DNA gives a protein that differs at residue 21 from the TCRdb one, which belongs to a much larger clone; a read error is likely, and the protein shown is this translation. This rearrangement joins TRDV1 to TRDJ1, with 9 bases aligning to TRDD3. CDR3 size: 23 residues. CDR1 is TSWWSYY and CDR2 is QGS in the germline V gene. CDR3 sequence: CALGGSRGYRGYAGTKYTDKVIF. CDR3 DNA: TGTGCTCTTGGGGGGTCGCGGGGCTATCGGGGATACGCGGGGACTAAGTACACCGATAAAGTCATCTTT.

As to this clone: The mismatch at residue 5 between this DNA's translation and the TCRdb protein of a much larger clone likely reflects a read error; the protein shown is translated from the DNA. The CDR3 region has the DNA TGTGCCTTTATTACCGGGGGATACGAGGTACCCGATAAACTCATCTTT. Residues: CAFITGGYEVPDKLIF. V is TRDV3 and J is TRDJ1; 10 bases agree with TRDD3. Looked up from germline, CDR1 is TVYSNPD and CDR2 is GDNSRS (reference sequence). Germline trimming cut 1 base from V and 3 bases from J; bases unmatched to any gene: 11. The CDR3 consists of 16 residues. Supplemented by reference TRDV3 and TRDJ1, the full variable domain reads CDKVTQSSPDQTVASGSEVVLLCTYDTVYSNPDLFWYRIRPDYSFQFVFYGDNSRSEGADFTQGRFSVKHILTQKAFHLVISPVRTEDSATYYCAFITGGYEVPDKLIFGKGTRVTVEP.

In this sample, this clone turned up a few times. The likely explanation is a read error, given a far larger clone one base away. Other DNA sequences in the same sample also yield this CDR3. The chain couples TRDV2 to TRDJ1, with D perhaps matching TRDD3 (5 bases). The CDR3 covers 17 residues. Germline V gene data show CDR1 as GEAIGNYY and CDR2 as EKD. In nucleotides, the CDR3 is TGTGCCTGTGAAGGGATGCGCACGTTCGGCGACACCGATAAACTCATATTT. Translated, it gives CACEGMRTFGDTDKLIF.

The V call is TRDV1, the J call TRDJ1, with 10 bases fitting TRDD3. Per the germline V gene, CDR1 is TSWWSYY and CDR2 is QGS. Trimming at V came to 0 bases and at J to 0 bases, leaving 10 bases not matched to a gene. The CDR3 sequence is 19 residues long. CDR3 residues: CALGELLWGIFGYTDKLIF. The CDR3 bases are TGTGCTCTTGGGGAACTTCTCTGGGGGATATTTGGGTACACCGATAAACTCATCTTT.

This clone counts as medium-sized. This chain connects TRDV2 to TRDJ1; 10 bases fit TRDD3. CDR1 GEAIGNYY and CDR2 EKD come from the germline V gene. This CDR3 contains 15 residues. The ends lost 0 bases at V and 3 bases at J; junction bases unmatched: 3. The DNA of the CDR3 is TGTGCCTGTGACACCCTGGGGGATAGGGCCGATAAACTCATCTTT. This gives the protein CACDTLGDRADKLIF.

This clone was counted between two and nine times. This is likely an artifact of a read error, given a far larger clone one base away. Different DNA sequences within this sample yield the same CDR3. J is TRDJ1 and V is TRDV3, with 10 positions matching TRDD3. Germline CDR1 TVYSNPD, CDR2 GDNSRS (reference sequence). CDR3 length equals 16 residues. The CDR3 region is CAFIAGGYEVPDKLIF. The CDR3 nucleotides are TGTGCCTTTATTGCCGGGGGATACGAGGTACCCGATAAGCTCATCTTT.

This clone is classed as medium-sized. J is TRDJ1 and V is TRDV1; D gene uncertain. CDR1 is TSWWSYY and CDR2 is QGS in the germline V gene. This CDR3 region has 16 residues. The V end lost 3 bases, the J end lost 0 bases, and 14 bases lay between the germline ends. This chain's CDR3 is CALGDDLGTYTDKLIF. The CDR3 bases are TGTGCTCTTGGGGACGACCTAGGGACTTACACCGATAAACTCATCTTT.

Details on this clone: The amino acid sequence in TCRdb belongs to a much larger clone and departs from this DNA's translation at residue 8, likely a sequencing read error; the sequence shown is translated from the DNA. This chain joins TRDV1 and TRDJ1; 9 bases match TRDD3. This CDR3 spans 24 amino acids. CDR1 TSWWSYY and CDR2 QGS come from the germline V gene. V shed 0 bases and J 0 bases; nucleotides not matched to a gene: 26. The CDR3 sequence: CALGELSGGHPLGDRGRYTDKLIF. CDR3 coding DNA: TGTGCTCTTGGGGAACTGTCTGGAGGTCACCCGCTGGGGGATCGAGGAAGGTACACCGATAAACTCATCTTT.

There are a few counts of this clone. With only one base between it and a far larger clone, this is likely a read error. This chain connects TRDV2 to TRDJ1, with 8 bases lining up with TRDD3. Germline CDR1 GEAIGNYY, CDR2 EKD. Losses at the gene ends were 8 bases for V and 0 bases for J; bases not matched to a gene: 25. The CDR3 contains 20 residues. The CDR3 region is CASPPTLTGGTTLNTDKLIF. CDR3 bases: TGTGCCTCCCCACCTACACTTACTGGGGGGACTACCCTTAACACCGATAAACTCATCTTT.

This clone was observed a handful of times. This sequence is one base from a far larger clone and is likely a read error. The genes are TRDV1 and TRDJ1; TRDD3 might be the D (8 bases). This CDR3 spans 23 amino acids. The V end lost 5 bases, the J end lost 0 bases, and 37 bases lay between the germline ends. The germline CDR1 and CDR2 sequences are TSWWSYY and QGS. The CDR3 nucleotides read TGTGCTCTTGGGTCCCCTTCCCTTCCTTTCTACTGGGGGCTCGCCTTGTACACCGATAAACTCATCTTT. This gives the protein CALGSPSLPFYWGLALYTDKLIF.

Concerning this clone: A far bigger clonotype differs at one base, so this is likely a read error. Other DNA sequences in the sample encode the same CDR3. The CDR3 bases are TGTGCCTTTTTCGGCTTAGGCGGTGGGCTTGCCGATAAGCTCATCTTT. Amino acid sequence: CAFFGLGGGLADKLIF. The rearrangement links TRDV3 to TRDJ1; the D is unclear. The CDR3 totals 16 residues. From germline, CDR1 is TVYSNPD and CDR2 GDNSRS (reference sequence). Based on the CDR3 plus reference TRDV3 and TRDJ1, the full variable domain is CDKVTQSSPDQTVASGSEVVLLCTYDTVYSNPDLFWYRIRPDYSFQFVFYGDNSRSEGADFTQGRFSVKHILTQKAFHLVISPVRTEDSATYYCAFFGLGGGLADKLIFGKGTRVTVEP.

This clone was seen a few times. A far larger clone differs by one base, so this is likely a read error. The same CDR3 arises from other DNA sequences in this sample as well. This chain uses TRDV2 with TRDJ1; possible D gene TRDD3, 6 bases. The CDR3 covers 16 residues. Germline CDR1 GEAIGNYY, CDR2 EKD. Trimming took off 3 bases at V and 0 bases at J, with 16 bases between the two ends. The CDR3: CACDSLLGDYTDKLIF. CDR3 nucleotide sequence: TGTGCCTGTGACTCCCTACTCGGGGATTACACCGATAAACTCATCTTT.

This clone is labeled medium-sized (0.01 to 0.1%). J is TRDJ1 and V is TRDV2; 9 nucleotides line up with TRDD3. CDR3 size: 17 residues. Per germline, CDR1 GEAIGNYY and CDR2 EKD. The V gene end was trimmed by 1 base and the J gene end by 1 base; junction bases not matched to a gene: 9. The CDR3 DNA sequence: TGTGCCTGTGACACTCTGGGGGATCATTCGTCCACCGATAAACTCATCTTT. Its translation is CACDTLGDHSSTDKLIF.

By sample fraction, this clone is medium-sized. The rearrangement uses TRDV2 and TRDJ3; 12 bases are shared with TRDD3. The CDR3 totals 21 residues. V lost 0 bases, J lost 0 bases, and 8 bases stayed unmatched. Germline V gene data show CDR1 as GEAIGNYY and CDR2 as EKD. CDR3 region: CACDTGSGGYGGSWDTRQMFF. Written as DNA, the CDR3 is TGTGCCTGTGACACCGGTTCTGGGGGATACGGAGGCTCCTGGGACACCCGACAGATGTTTTTC.